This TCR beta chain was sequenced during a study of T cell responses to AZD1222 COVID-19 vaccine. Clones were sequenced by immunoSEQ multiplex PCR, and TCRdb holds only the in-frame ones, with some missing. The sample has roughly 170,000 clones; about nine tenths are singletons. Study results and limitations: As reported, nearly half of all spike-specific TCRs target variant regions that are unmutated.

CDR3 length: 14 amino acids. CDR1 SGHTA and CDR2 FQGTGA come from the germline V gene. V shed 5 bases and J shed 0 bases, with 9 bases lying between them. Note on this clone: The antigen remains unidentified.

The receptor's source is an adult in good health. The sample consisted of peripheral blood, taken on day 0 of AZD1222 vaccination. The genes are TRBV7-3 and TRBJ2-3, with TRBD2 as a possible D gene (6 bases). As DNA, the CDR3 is TGTGCCAGCAGCCCCGGGACTAGCACAGATACGCAGTATTTT. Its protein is CASSPGTSTDTQYF.